This is a list of T cell receptor beta chains from one sample in a study of glioma-infiltrating T cells after dendritic cell vaccination. TCRdb keeps only in-frame clones here, not all; method: immunoSEQ multiplex PCR. The table has approximately 90,000 clones, 80% to 90% seen once. Specimen: blood, collected after dendritic cell vaccination. These receptors all come from a human donor with glioblastoma. Both conserved end residues are part of each CDR3. D genes are given only for firm matches. Size is stated for part of the rows, as once, few or many counts, or as a class when the clone is expanded.

j_call: TRBJ2-3; d_call: TRBD2; clone_size: .; v_call: TRBV25-1; cdr3_length: 15; cdr3_aa: CASSETSGITDTQYF; cdr3_nt: TGTGCCAGCAGTGAGACTAGCGGGATAACAGATACGCAGTATTTT
j_call: TRBJ2-2; d_call: .; clone_size: .; v_call: TRBV2; cdr3_length: 13; cdr3_aa: CASSAQGGGELFF; cdr3_nt: TGTGCCAGCAGTGCGCAGGGCGGCGGGGAGCTGTTTTTT
j_call: TRBJ1-4; d_call: .; clone_size: few; v_call: TRBV5-4; cdr3_length: 15; cdr3_aa: CASSLVTGSNEKLFF; cdr3_nt: TGTGCCAGCAGCTTGGTGACAGGCTCTAATGAAAAACTGTTTTTT
j_call: TRBJ1-5; d_call: .; clone_size: .; v_call: TRBV5-1; cdr3_length: 13; cdr3_aa: CASSLQGGWPQHF; cdr3_nt: TGCGCCAGCAGCTTGCAAGGAGGCTGGCCCCAGCATTTT
j_call: TRBJ2-7; d_call: TRBD1; clone_size: .; v_call: TRBV5-4; cdr3_length: 16; cdr3_aa: CASSPGQGRYSYEQYF; cdr3_nt: TGTGCCAGCAGCCCAGGACAGGGAAGATACTCCTACGAGCAGTACTTC
j_call: TRBJ2-1; d_call: TRBD2; clone_size: .; v_call: TRBV5-1; cdr3_length: 16; cdr3_aa: CASTPDPGKRENEQFF; cdr3_nt: TGCGCCAGCACCCCCGACCCCGGAAAGCGGGAAAATGAGCAGTTCTTC
j_call: TRBJ2-1; d_call: .; clone_size: .; v_call: TRBV6-1; cdr3_length: 15; cdr3_aa: CASNPGYSGFNEQFF; cdr3_nt: TGTGCCAGCAACCCGGGGTACAGCGGGTTCAATGAGCAGTTCTTC
j_call: TRBJ1-2; d_call: TRBD1; clone_size: .; v_call: TRBV19; cdr3_length: 15; cdr3_aa: CASSPRDRLFYGYTF; cdr3_nt: TGTGCCAGTAGTCCAAGGGACAGGTTGTTCTATGGCTACACCTTC
j_call: TRBJ2-1; d_call: .; clone_size: once; v_call: TRBV9; cdr3_length: 17; cdr3_aa: CASSVAPFGRGDNEQFF; cdr3_nt: TGTGCCAGCAGCGTAGCCCCGTTCGGGCGGGGAGACAATGAGCAGTTCTTC
j_call: TRBJ1-5; d_call: .; clone_size: .; v_call: TRBV11-2; cdr3_length: 13; cdr3_aa: CASSLGRNQPQHF; cdr3_nt: TGTGCCAGCAGCCTAGGGAGGAATCAGCCCCAGCATTTT
j_call: TRBJ2-6; d_call: .; clone_size: .; v_call: TRBV13; cdr3_length: 18; cdr3_aa: CASSLGTDLSPGANVLTF; cdr3_nt: TGTGCCAGCAGCTTAGGGACAGACCTATCCCCTGGGGCCAACGTCCTGACTTTC
j_call: TRBJ2-3; d_call: .; clone_size: .; v_call: TRBV4-2; cdr3_length: 12; cdr3_aa: CASSQGSDTQYF; cdr3_nt: TGTGCCAGCAGCCAAGGAAGCGATACGCAGTATTTT
j_call: TRBJ2-1; d_call: TRBD2; clone_size: .; v_call: TRBV29-1; cdr3_length: 14; cdr3_aa: CSLRAGPYPSEQFF; cdr3_nt: TGCAGCTTGCGAGCGGGGCCTTATCCATCAGAGCAGTTCTTC
j_call: TRBJ2-3; d_call: .; clone_size: once; v_call: TRBV5-4; cdr3_length: 12; cdr3_aa: CASSLSTDTQYF; cdr3_nt: TGTGCCAGCAGCTTGTCGACAGATACGCAGTATTTT
j_call: TRBJ2-3; d_call: .; clone_size: .; v_call: TRBV7-2; cdr3_length: 17; cdr3_aa: CASSLGAGGRGTDTQYF; cdr3_nt: TGTGCCAGCAGCTTAGGGGCCGGGGGACGGGGCACAGATACGCAGTATTTT
j_call: TRBJ2-1; d_call: .; clone_size: .; v_call: TRBV5-1; cdr3_length: 15; cdr3_aa: CASTQGTRVGDEQFF; cdr3_nt: TGCGCCAGCACCCAGGGGACGAGGGTGGGTGATGAGCAGTTCTTC
j_call: TRBJ2-1; d_call: TRBD1; clone_size: .; v_call: TRBV5-1; cdr3_length: 15; cdr3_aa: CASSLGQGSLSEQFF; cdr3_nt: TGCGCCAGCAGCTTGGGACAGGGCAGCCTTAGTGAGCAGTTCTTC
j_call: TRBJ1-2; d_call: .; clone_size: .; v_call: TRBV29-1; cdr3_length: 11; cdr3_aa: CSGREAYGYTF; cdr3_nt: TGCAGCGGGAGGGAGGCCTATGGCTACACCTTC
j_call: TRBJ2-2; d_call: TRBD2; clone_size: .; v_call: TRBV11-3; cdr3_length: 15; cdr3_aa: CASSSGGAGTGELFF; cdr3_nt: TGTGCCAGCAGCTCGGGAGGGGCTGGTACCGGGGAGCTGTTTTTT
j_call: TRBJ2-1; d_call: TRBD1; clone_size: .; v_call: TRBV6-5; cdr3_length: 14; cdr3_aa: CASRDGQGWNEQFF; cdr3_nt: TGTGCCAGCAGAGACGGACAGGGGTGGAATGAGCAGTTCTTC
j_call: TRBJ1-5; d_call: .; clone_size: once; v_call: TRBV19; cdr3_length: 16; cdr3_aa: CASMGRSIGSNQPQHF; cdr3_nt: TGTGCCAGTATGGGCCGCTCGATCGGAAGCAATCAGCCCCAGCATTTT
j_call: TRBJ2-1; d_call: TRBD2; clone_size: .; v_call: TRBV7-6; cdr3_length: 17; cdr3_aa: CASSPGLAGGPWNEQFF; cdr3_nt: TGTGCCAGCAGCCCCGGACTAGCGGGGGGTCCTTGGAATGAGCAGTTCTTC
j_call: TRBJ1-4; d_call: .; clone_size: .; v_call: TRBV15; cdr3_length: 17; cdr3_aa: CATSRGNLGGSDEKLFF; cdr3_nt: TGTGCCACCAGCAGAGGCAACCTAGGAGGTAGCGATGAAAAACTGTTTTTT
j_call: TRBJ1-2; d_call: TRBD1; clone_size: .; v_call: TRBV7-4; cdr3_length: 17; cdr3_aa: CASSLLTRTGGFGGYTF; cdr3_nt: TGTGCCAGCAGCTTATTGACGAGGACAGGGGGTTTTGGGGGCTACACCTTC
j_call: TRBJ1-3; d_call: .; clone_size: once; v_call: TRBV11-2; cdr3_length: 14; cdr3_aa: CASSLGSFGNTIYF; cdr3_nt: TGTGCCAGCAGCTTAGGTTCGTTTGGAAACACCATATATTTT
j_call: TRBJ2-5; d_call: TRBD2; clone_size: .; v_call: TRBV5-3; cdr3_length: 16; cdr3_aa: CARSLVDGGEWETQYF; cdr3_nt: TGTGCCAGAAGCTTGGTAGACGGGGGGGAATGGGAGACCCAGTACTTC
j_call: TRBJ2-2; d_call: .; clone_size: .; v_call: TRBV7-2; cdr3_length: 13; cdr3_aa: CASSSRDTGELFF; cdr3_nt: TGTGCCAGCAGCTCGAGGGACACCGGGGAGCTGTTTTTT
j_call: TRBJ1-5; d_call: .; clone_size: .; v_call: TRBV2; cdr3_length: 13; cdr3_aa: CASRSRVAQPQHF; cdr3_nt: TGTGCCAGCAGGAGCAGGGTTGCGCAGCCCCAGCATTTT
j_call: TRBJ1-2; d_call: TRBD1; clone_size: .; v_call: TRBV27; cdr3_length: 15; cdr3_aa: CASTTEFSGGSGYTF; cdr3_nt: TGTGCCAGCACCACCGAGTTCTCAGGGGGGTCAGGCTACACCTTC
j_call: TRBJ2-5; d_call: .; clone_size: .; v_call: TRBV6-5; cdr3_length: 15; cdr3_aa: CASWAGRSRRETQYF; cdr3_nt: TGTGCCAGCTGGGCAGGGCGCAGCCGGCGGGAGACCCAGTACTTC
j_call: TRBJ2-3; d_call: TRBD2; clone_size: .; v_call: TRBV6-5; cdr3_length: 16; cdr3_aa: CASSYSGSGGTDTQYF; cdr3_nt: TGTGCCAGCAGTTACTCGGGAAGCGGGGGCACGGATACGCAGTATTTT
j_call: TRBJ2-1; d_call: .; clone_size: .; v_call: TRBV7-9; cdr3_length: 14; cdr3_aa: CASSLELNPNEQFF; cdr3_nt: TGTGCCAGCAGCTTAGAACTTAACCCGAATGAGCAGTTCTTC
j_call: TRBJ1-5; d_call: TRBD1; clone_size: .; v_call: TRBV6-1; cdr3_length: 15; cdr3_aa: CASSGQGGSNQPQHF; cdr3_nt: TGTGCCAGCAGTGGACAGGGGGGGTCGAATCAGCCCCAGCATTTT
j_call: TRBJ2-3; d_call: TRBD1; clone_size: once; v_call: TRBV2; cdr3_length: 15; cdr3_aa: CASSGTGGRTDTQYF; cdr3_nt: TGTGCCAGCAGTGGGACAGGGGGAAGAACAGATACGCAGTATTTT
j_call: TRBJ1-6; d_call: TRBD1; clone_size: .; v_call: TRBV4-2; cdr3_length: 16; cdr3_aa: CASSHGPGQTNSPLHF; cdr3_nt: TGTGCCAGCAGCCACGGTCCGGGACAGACTAATTCACCCCTCCACTTT
j_call: TRBJ2-2; d_call: .; clone_size: few; v_call: TRBV6-5; cdr3_length: 14; cdr3_aa: CASSSGQYTGELFF; cdr3_nt: TGTGCCAGCAGTTCCGGACAGTACACCGGGGAGCTGTTTTTT
j_call: TRBJ1-4; d_call: .; clone_size: medium-sized; v_call: TRBV25-1; cdr3_length: 13; cdr3_aa: CASSGPFGLRLFF; cdr3_nt: TGTGCCAGCAGTGGTCCCTTTGGGTTGAGGCTGTTTTTT
j_call: TRBJ1-2; d_call: TRBD1; clone_size: .; v_call: TRBV19; cdr3_length: 15; cdr3_aa: CASSLISTGDYGYTF; cdr3_nt: TGTGCCAGTAGCCTTATTTCGACAGGGGACTATGGCTACACCTTC
j_call: TRBJ2-5; d_call: TRBD2; clone_size: .; v_call: TRBV10-1; cdr3_length: 13; cdr3_aa: CAGEREEEETQYF; cdr3_nt: TGCGCCGGCGAGCGGGAGGAAGAAGAGACCCAGTACTTC
j_call: TRBJ2-7; d_call: TRBD1; clone_size: .; v_call: TRBV9; cdr3_length: 15; cdr3_aa: CASAKRTGGSYEQYF; cdr3_nt: TGTGCCAGCGCAAAGAGGACAGGGGGTTCCTACGAGCAGTACTTC
j_call: TRBJ1-1; d_call: .; clone_size: .; v_call: TRBV28; cdr3_length: 15; cdr3_aa: CASSLQDGANTEAFF; cdr3_nt: TGTGCCAGCAGCCTTCAAGACGGAGCCAACACTGAAGCTTTCTTT